Each of the 10 T cell receptor beta chains below was sequenced from the same sample in a study of T cell responses to AZD1222 COVID-19 vaccine. The assay was immunoSEQ multiplex PCR, and TCRdb's table has in-frame clones only and misses some. The sample contains some 150,000 clones, 80% to 90% of which appear only once. The sequencing here drew on peripheral blood, taken after recovery from COVID-19. The receptor source for this set is an adult who had recovered from COVID-19.

The V call is TRBV27, the J call TRBJ1-1; the D is unclear. The CDR3 is 15 amino acids. Trimming pared 5 bases from V and 11 bases from J, leaving 24 bases between. The germline gives CDR1 MNHEY, CDR2 SMNVEV (reference sequence). The CDR3 loop reads CASSKRPNTEVGAFF. CDR3 nucleotides: TGTGCCAGCAGTAAACGACCCAACACGGAGGTCGGGGCTTTCTTT.

The chain is built from TRBV9 and TRBJ2-5; TRBD2 matches 9 bases. CDR1 and CDR2 (germline): SGDLS, YYNGEE. This CDR3 spans 18 amino acids. Losses at the gene ends were 0 bases for V and 5 bases for J; bases not matched to a gene: 14. The CDR3 bases are TGTGCCAGCAGCGTAGCTGGGGCTAGCGGGAACCGCCAGGAGACCCAGTACTTC. This translates into CASSVAGASGNRQETQYF.

This clone came up a few times. The chain carries TRBV10-3 and TRBJ1-5; D is unclear. Germline CDR1 ENHRY, CDR2 SYGVKD. The CDR3 runs to 15 residues. The V and J ends lost 6 bases and 1 base respectively, with 13 bases between them. CDR3 nucleotides: TGTGCCATCAGCCCCGGACTCGAGAGCAATCAGCCCCAGCATTTT. The encoded protein is CAISPGLESNQPQHF.

About this clone: The sample holds other DNA sequences that translate to the same CDR3. The rearrangement links TRBV3-1 (or the pseudogene TRBV3-2) to TRBJ2-7; D gene uncertain. CDR3 size: 11 residues. Per the germline V gene, CDR1 is LGHDT and CDR2 is YNNKEL (reference sequence). V was pared by 3 bases and J by 3 bases, with 3 bases between. CDR3 loop: CASSQYYEQYF. As DNA, the CDR3 is TGTGCCAGCAGCCAGTACTACGAGCAGTACTTC.

This clone was recorded only once. The chain is built from TRBV5-1 and TRBJ2-5; 11 nucleotides agree with TRBD1. The CDR3 runs to 15 residues. Germline CDR1 reads SGHRS; CDR2 reads YFSETQ. J gave up 5 bases and V 4 bases, and 7 bases lay outside the gene matches. CDR3 in amino acids: CASSKGQGARETQYF. In DNA, the CDR3 is TGCGCCAGCAGCAAAGGACAGGGGGCGCGTGAGACCCAGTACTTC.

The count of this clone is one. The rearrangement uses TRBV6-2 or TRBV6-3 and TRBJ1-5; the D is unclear. Trimming took 6 bases from V and 0 from J, leaving 9 bases between them. CDR1 is MNHEY, CDR2 SVGEGT, per germline. The CDR3 consists of 14 residues. CDR3 amino acids: CASSPDYSNQPQHF. Here the CDR3 DNA reads TGTGCCAGCAGCCCAGATTATAGCAATCAGCCCCAGCATTTT.

V gene TRBV18 combines with J gene TRBJ1-2; possible D gene TRBD1, 6 bases. The CDR3 extends over 18 amino acids. Trimming removed 3 bases at V and 4 bases at J, with 24 bases between. Germline assignment: CDR1 KGHSH and CDR2 LQKENI. The CDR3 region has the DNA TGTGCCAGCTCACCGCCGGGCCCCCCAGGGGAGGAGGGCTATGGCTACACCTTC. This gives the protein CASSPPGPPGEEGYGYTF.

This clone was seen only once. The chain combines TRBV7-9 with TRBJ1-3; 7 bases are a match to TRBD1. The CDR3 extends over 17 amino acids. Trimming at V came to 0 bases and at J to 4 bases, leaving 9 bases not matched to a gene. CDR1 is SEHNR and CDR2 is FQNEAQ in the germline V gene (reference sequence). The CDR3 sequence is CASSLANRQQGGNTIYF. CDR3 coding DNA: TGTGCCAGCAGCTTAGCGAACAGGCAACAGGGGGGAAACACCATATATTTT.

The count of this clone is one. V and J are TRBV9 and TRBJ1-2; the D gene is possibly TRBD1 (6 bases). The V and J ends lost 2 bases and 6 bases respectively, with 11 bases between them. The CDR3 is 13 amino acids. The germline gives CDR1 SGDLS, CDR2 YYNGEE. CDR3 sequence reads: CASSVTGLDGYTF. The CDR3 DNA sequence: TGTGCCAGCAGCGTGACAGGCCTCGATGGCTACACCTTC.

This chain links TRBV19 with TRBJ1-5; 8 nucleotides line up with TRBD1. The CDR3 has 15 amino acids. Germline assignment: CDR1 LNHDA and CDR2 SQIVND (reference sequence). Losses at the gene ends were 4 bases for V and 9 bases for J; bases not matched to a gene: 11. CDR3 DNA: TGTGCCAGTAGTACTCCGGGACAGGAGGAGAGGCCCCAGCATTTT. As protein: CASSTPGQEERPQHF.